This TCR beta chain was found in a study of T cell responses to AZD1222 COVID-19 vaccine. The V gene end was trimmed by 0 bases and the J gene end by 5 bases; junction bases not matched to a gene: 3. Germline V gene data show CDR1 as KGHDR and CDR2 as SFDVKD. The CDR3 extends over 15 amino acids. The data were produced by immunoSEQ multiplex PCR, yet TCRdb's version contains in-frame clones alone and is incomplete. The data contain about 140,000 clones, 91% of them singletons. This clonotype was sampled from an adult who received the AZD1222 COVID-19 vaccine. The chain combines TRBV24-1 with TRBJ2-5, with 9 positions matching TRBD1. This specimen was peripheral blood, taken 28 days after the second AZD1222 dose. The CDR3 is CATSDLRTGVETQYF. The CDR3 nucleotides are TGTGCCACCAGTGATTTGAGGACAGGGGTCGAGACCCAGTACTTC.